This is a list of T cell receptor beta chains from one sample in a study of T cells in Graves' hyperthyroidism and ophthalmopathy. TCRdb analysed the multiplex PCR reads with MiXCR anew, one entry per CDR3 protein. The sample includes about 610,000 distinct CDR3 sequences, roughly 14% of them seen just once. The sequencing sample was made of blood. The receptors here all came from a woman aged 40 to 50 with Graves' ophthalmopathy. CDR3s include the opening cysteine and the closing phenylalanine or tryptophan. D genes are given only for firm matches. Clone size is stated in some rows and not others, as once, few, many or a class when expanded.

cdr3_nt: TGTGCCAGCAGCTCCCACACTCTAGAGCAGTACTTC
cdr3_aa: CASSSHTLEQYF
j_call: TRBJ2-7
clone_size: once
v_call: TRBV7-8
d_call: -

cdr3_nt: TGTGCCAGCAGGCAGGGATCTAACTATGGCTACACCTTC
cdr3_aa: CASRQGSNYGYTF
j_call: TRBJ1-2
clone_size: many
v_call: TRBV28
d_call: -

cdr3_nt: TGTGCCAGCAGCCCCAGGGGGCAGGGGGTTTCGTACTTC
cdr3_aa: CASSPRGQGVSYF
j_call: TRBJ2-5
clone_size: -
v_call: TRBV27
d_call: TRBD1

cdr3_nt: TGCAGTGCCTCCGGGACTAGCGGGAGCGAAGAGACCCAGTACTTC
cdr3_aa: CSASGTSGSEETQYF
j_call: TRBJ2-5
clone_size: few
v_call: TRBV20-1
d_call: TRBD2

cdr3_nt: TGTGCCAGCAGGGAAGGGACAGAGCACTATGGCTACACCTTC
cdr3_aa: CASREGTEHYGYTF
j_call: TRBJ1-2
clone_size: many
v_call: TRBV6-1
d_call: TRBD1

cdr3_nt: TGTGCCAGCAGTTTAGGGGGGGGGGTTGTTGAGACCCAGTACTTC
cdr3_aa: CASSLGGGVVETQYF
j_call: TRBJ2-5
clone_size: -
v_call: TRBV28
d_call: TRBD2

cdr3_nt: TGTGCCAGCAGCGAGACTAGCGGGAGGGAGACCCAGTACTTC
cdr3_aa: CASSETSGRETQYF
j_call: TRBJ2-5
clone_size: -
v_call: TRBV7-2
d_call: TRBD2

cdr3_nt: TGTGCCAGCAGTTCCACTAGCGGGAGGATCACCGGGGAGCTGTTTTTT
cdr3_aa: CASSSTSGRITGELFF
j_call: TRBJ2-2
clone_size: many
v_call: TRBV28
d_call: TRBD2

cdr3_nt: TGTGCCAGCAGCTTATCGGGGACAGGGGCTCGGGAGACCCAGTACTTC
cdr3_aa: CASSLSGTGARETQYF
j_call: TRBJ2-5
clone_size: once
v_call: TRBV7-2
d_call: TRBD1

cdr3_nt: TGTGCCAGCAGTGATCTTTCTTCCGGGAGCTCCTACGAGCAGTACTTC
cdr3_aa: CASSDLSSGSSYEQYF
j_call: TRBJ2-7
clone_size: many
v_call: TRBV2
d_call: -

cdr3_nt: TGTGCCAGCGGCCCCGGGAGTAATCAGCCCCAGCATTTT
cdr3_aa: CASGPGSNQPQHF
j_call: TRBJ1-5
clone_size: many
v_call: TRBV6-1
d_call: -

cdr3_nt: TGTGCCAGCAGCGTCGGACAGATAGGGGAACATGGCTACACCTTC
cdr3_aa: CASSVGQIGEHGYTF
j_call: TRBJ1-2
clone_size: many
v_call: TRBV9
d_call: -

cdr3_nt: TGTGCCAGCAGCTTAATCGCGATTGGGACAGGGGATGAAGCTTTCTTT
cdr3_aa: CASSLIAIGTGDEAFF
j_call: TRBJ1-1
clone_size: -
v_call: TRBV7-8
d_call: TRBD1

cdr3_nt: TGTGCCAGCAGCTTAGAGCGGGGGGCCTCCTACGAGCAGTACTTC
cdr3_aa: CASSLERGASYEQYF
j_call: TRBJ2-7
clone_size: many
v_call: TRBV11-3
d_call: TRBD2

cdr3_nt: TGTGCCAGCAGTACCGATTTTACGACAGGGGGCCGGGACTATGGCTACACCTTC
cdr3_aa: CASSTDFTTGGRDYGYTF
j_call: TRBJ1-2
clone_size: many
v_call: TRBV27
d_call: TRBD1

cdr3_nt: TGTGCCACCAGCAGAGATCGAAGTCAAGAGACCCAGTACTTC
cdr3_aa: CATSRDRSQETQYF
j_call: TRBJ2-5
clone_size: few
v_call: TRBV15
d_call: -

cdr3_nt: TGTGCCAGCAGTGAGGGACAGCCCACAGATACGCAGTATTTT
cdr3_aa: CASSEGQPTDTQYF
j_call: TRBJ2-3
clone_size: -
v_call: TRBV6-4
d_call: TRBD1

cdr3_nt: TGTGCCAGCAGTTACTCACCAGACGGAGAAGAGACCCAGTACTTC
cdr3_aa: CASSYSPDGEETQYF
j_call: TRBJ2-5
clone_size: many
v_call: TRBV6-5
d_call: -

cdr3_nt: TGTGCCAGCAGTAAACCCCGTGGAGGGTACCCTAACTATGGCTACACCTTC
cdr3_aa: CASSKPRGGYPNYGYTF
j_call: TRBJ1-2
clone_size: many
v_call: TRBV28
d_call: -

cdr3_nt: TGTGCCAGCAGCTTTCATAGCCCACGGGGCACTGAAGCTTTCTTT
cdr3_aa: CASSFHSPRGTEAFF
j_call: TRBJ1-1
clone_size: -
v_call: TRBV7-2
d_call: -